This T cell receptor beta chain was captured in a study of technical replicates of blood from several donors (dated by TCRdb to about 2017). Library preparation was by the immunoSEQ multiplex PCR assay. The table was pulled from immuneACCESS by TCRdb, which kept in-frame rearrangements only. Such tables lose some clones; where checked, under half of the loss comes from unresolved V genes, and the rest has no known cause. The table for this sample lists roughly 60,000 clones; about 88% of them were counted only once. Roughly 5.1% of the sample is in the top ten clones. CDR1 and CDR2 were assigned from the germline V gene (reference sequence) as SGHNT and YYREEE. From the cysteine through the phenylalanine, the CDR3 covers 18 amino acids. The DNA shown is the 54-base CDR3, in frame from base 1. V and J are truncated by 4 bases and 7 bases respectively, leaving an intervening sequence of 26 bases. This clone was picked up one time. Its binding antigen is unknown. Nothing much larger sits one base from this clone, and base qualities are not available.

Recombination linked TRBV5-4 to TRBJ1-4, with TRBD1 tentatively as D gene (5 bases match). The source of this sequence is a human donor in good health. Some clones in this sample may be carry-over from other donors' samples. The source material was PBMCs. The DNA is TGTGCCAGCAGCAGGGGAGGCAGGCCTGACCGGGGGAGTGAAAAACTGTTTTTT. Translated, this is CASSRGGRPDRGSEKLFF. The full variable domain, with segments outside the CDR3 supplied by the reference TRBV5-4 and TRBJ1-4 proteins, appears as ETGVTQSPTHLIKTRGQQVTLRCSSQSGHNTVSWYQQALGQGPQFIFQYYREEENGRGNFPPRFSGLQFPNYSSELNVNALELDDSALYLCASSRGGRPDRGSEKLFFGSGTQLSVL.